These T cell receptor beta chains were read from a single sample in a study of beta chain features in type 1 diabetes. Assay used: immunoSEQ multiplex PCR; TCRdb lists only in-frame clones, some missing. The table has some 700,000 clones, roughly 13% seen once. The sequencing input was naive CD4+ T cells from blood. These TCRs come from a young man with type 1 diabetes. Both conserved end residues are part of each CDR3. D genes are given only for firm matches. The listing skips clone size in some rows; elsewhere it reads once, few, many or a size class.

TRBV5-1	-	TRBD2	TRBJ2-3	CASSLPSGASTDTQYF	TGCGCCAGCAGCTTGCCTAGCGGGGCTAGCACAGATACGCAGTATTTT
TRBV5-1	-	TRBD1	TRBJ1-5	CASSPQGQGGQPQHF	TGCGCCAGCAGCCCCCAGGGACAGGGCGGGCAGCCCCAGCATTTT
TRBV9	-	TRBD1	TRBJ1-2	CASSPKTGGRGYTF	TGTGCCAGCAGCCCAAAGACAGGGGGCCGCGGCTACACCTTC
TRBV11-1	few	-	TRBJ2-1	CASSQDSPSYNEQFF	TGTGCCAGCAGTCAAGACAGTCCCTCCTACAATGAGCAGTTCTTC
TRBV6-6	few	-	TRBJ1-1	CASSYYPEAFF	TGTGCCAGCAGTTATTACCCTGAAGCTTTCTTT
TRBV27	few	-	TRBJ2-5	CASSLREEETQYF	TGTGCCAGCAGTCTCCGGGAAGAGGAGACCCAGTACTTC
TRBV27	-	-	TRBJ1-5	CASSIQGPVQPQHF	TGTGCCAGCAGTATCCAGGGGCCGGTACAGCCCCAGCATTTT
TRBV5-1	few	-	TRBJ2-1	CASSLDPSMEFF	TGCGCCAGCAGCTTGGACCCTTCAATGGAGTTCTTC
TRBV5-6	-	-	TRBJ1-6	CASSSEGTGPRGSPLHF	TGTGCCAGCAGCTCGGAGGGGACCGGGCCGAGGGGTTCACCCCTCCACTTT
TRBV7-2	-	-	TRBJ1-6	CASSPPGAYNSPLHF	TGTGCCAGCAGCCCTCCCGGGGCTTACAATTCACCCCTCCACTTT
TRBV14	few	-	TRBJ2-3	CASSQGGADTQYF	TGTGCCAGCAGCCAGGGGGGCGCAGATACGCAGTATTTT
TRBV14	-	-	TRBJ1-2	CASSQVKDYGYTF	TGTGCCAGCAGCCAAGTGAAGGACTATGGCTACACCTTC
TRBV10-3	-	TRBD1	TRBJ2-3	CAIRGRGSGADTQYF	TGTGCCATCAGGGGCAGGGGGTCTGGTGCAGATACGCAGTATTTT
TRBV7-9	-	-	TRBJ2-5	CASSLAGRVETQYF	TGTGCCAGCAGCTTAGCGGGCAGGGTTGAGACCCAGTACTTC
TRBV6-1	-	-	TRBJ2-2	CASRENTGELFF	TGTGCCAGCAGAGAGAACACCGGGGAGCTGTTTTTT
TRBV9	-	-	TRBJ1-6	CASSAGNNSPLHF	TGTGCCAGCAGCGCAGGGAATAATTCACCCCTCCACTTT
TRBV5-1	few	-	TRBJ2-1	CASSLVGVLFF	TGCGCCAGCAGCTTGGTGGGGGTCCTGTTCTTC
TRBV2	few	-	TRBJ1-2	CASSEKENYGYTF	TGTGCCAGCAGTGAAAAGGAAAACTATGGCTACACCTTC
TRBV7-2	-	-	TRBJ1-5	CASSWAQGPHQPQHF	TGTGCCAGCAGCTGGGCCCAGGGGCCCCATCAGCCCCAGCATTTT
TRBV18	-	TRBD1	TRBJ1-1	CASSPDRVNGEAFF	TGTGCCAGCTCCCCCGACAGGGTGAATGGTGAAGCTTTCTTT
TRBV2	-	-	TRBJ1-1	CASSYMSEAFF	TGTGCCAGCAGTTATATGTCTGAAGCTTTCTTT
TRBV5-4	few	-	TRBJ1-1	CASSLEMGITEAFF	TGTGCCAGCAGCTTGGAAATGGGGATCACTGAAGCTTTCTTT
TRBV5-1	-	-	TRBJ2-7	CASSLSPQGILSYEQYF	TGCGCCAGCAGCCTATCCCCGCAGGGGATTCTAAGCTACGAGCAGTACTTC
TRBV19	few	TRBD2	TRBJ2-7	CASRQGGGVYEQYF	TGTGCCAGTAGGCAGGGCGGGGGAGTCTACGAGCAGTACTTC
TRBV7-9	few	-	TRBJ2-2	CASSPQSESGELFF	TGTGCCAGCAGCCCTCAGAGCGAGTCCGGGGAGCTGTTTTTT
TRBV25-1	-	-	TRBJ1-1	CASLKWGMNTEAFF	TGTGCCAGCCTCAAGTGGGGGATGAACACTGAAGCTTTCTTT
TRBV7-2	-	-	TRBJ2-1	CASSSLRGSYNEQFF	TGTGCCAGCAGCTCCCTGAGGGGCTCCTACAATGAGCAGTTCTTC
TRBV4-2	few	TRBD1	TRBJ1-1	CASSQDQRDRAAFF	TGTGCCAGCAGCCAAGATCAAAGGGACAGGGCTGCTTTCTTT
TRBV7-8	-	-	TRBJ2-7	CASRRQEDSYEQYF	TGTGCCAGCAGGAGACAGGAGGACTCCTACGAGCAGTACTTC
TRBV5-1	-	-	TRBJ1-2	CASSLGLYYGYTF	TGCGCCAGCAGCTTAGGCCTGTACTATGGCTACACCTTC
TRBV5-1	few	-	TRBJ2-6	CASSLIPSTSGANVLTF	TGCGCCAGCAGCTTGATCCCGTCAACATCTGGGGCCAACGTCCTGACTTTC
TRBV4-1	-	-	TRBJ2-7	CASSPRDRSYEQYF	TGCGCCAGCAGCCCCCGGGACCGATCCTACGAGCAGTACTTC